These 27 T cell receptor beta chains were all obtained from the same sample, sequenced in a study of technical replicates of blood from a few donors. This table comes from immunoSEQ multiplex PCR, and its TCRdb copy is limited to in-frame clones, with some not included. The table has roughly 100,000 clones, 95% seen once. The sample comprised T cells isolated from PBMCs. The receptors here all came from a human donor in good health.

The chain employs TRBV18 and TRBJ2-5, with 9 nucleotides matching TRBD2. This CDR3 has 15 residues. Per germline, CDR1 KGHSH and CDR2 LQKENI. V shed 0 bases and J 4 bases; nucleotides not matched to a gene: 3. The CDR3 spells CASSPPGLALETQYF. CDR3 DNA: TGTGCCAGCTCACCACCGGGACTAGCCTTAGAGACCCAGTACTTC.

The count of this clone is one. The chain has TRBV27 and TRBJ2-2; D is ambiguous. Trimming took 3 bases from V and 4 from J, leaving 6 bases between them. The V gene's germline CDR1 is MNHEY and CDR2 SMNVEV (reference sequence). There are 13 residues in the CDR3. The CDR3 coding sequence is TGTGCCAGCAGTTTCCGAGCCACCGGGGAGCTGTTTTTT. It codes for CASSFRATGELFF.

This sequence joins TRBV19 and TRBJ1-5; D might be TRBD1 (6 bases). The CDR3 runs to 14 residues. Germline V lookup: CDR1 LNHDA, CDR2 SQIVND (reference sequence). With 9 bases removed from V and 1 base from J, the gap between germline ends came to 13 bases. The CDR3, as DNA: TGTGCCAGCACGGGACACCAGAGCAATCAGCCCCAGCATTTT. Its protein product is CASTGHQSNQPQHF.

This chain uses TRBV29-1 with TRBJ2-7; maybe TRBD1 (6 bases). The CDR3 has 13 residues. Germline V gene sequence: CDR1 SQVTM, CDR2 ANQGSEA. Trimming took off 6 bases at V and 3 bases at J, with 15 bases between the two ends. The CDR3 loop reads CSVKQGINYEQYF. The DNA of the CDR3 is TGCAGCGTAAAACAGGGAATAAACTACGAGCAGTACTTC.

The chain couples TRBV27 to TRBJ2-7, with 10 bases that match TRBD2. The J segment lost 5 bases and the V segment lost 5 bases, leaving 3 bases of the junction unmatched. Germline V gene lookup returns CDR1 MNHEY and CDR2 SMNVEV (reference sequence). The CDR3 totals 13 residues. The CDR3 bases are TGTGCCAGCAGTAAGCGGGAGGGGGACGAGCAGTACTTC. Its protein product is CASSKREGDEQYF.

V usage is TRBV19 and J usage is TRBJ1-1; no clear D gene. From germline, CDR1 is LNHDA and CDR2 SQIVND (reference sequence). Trimming left V 6 bases short and J 1 base short, with 6 bases between. This CDR3 is built from 12 residues. Written as DNA, the CDR3 is TGTGCCAGTAGGGTAGAGAACACTGAAGCTTTCTTT. It is translated as CASRVENTEAFF.

The V and J genes are TRBV5-4 and TRBJ2-2; 9 bases fit TRBD2. The CDR3 loop spans 16 amino acids. V shed 0 bases, J shed 8 bases, and the junction held 8 bases outside the gene matches. Germline V CDR1 and CDR2: SGHNT, YYREEE (reference sequence). The CDR3 sequence: CASSLGGSGRLGELFF. The CDR3 bases are TGTGCCAGCAGCTTGGGAGGTAGCGGGAGATTAGGGGAGCTGTTTTTT.

The chain employs TRBV6-5 and TRBJ2-7; a weak D match, TRBD2 (6 bases). Deletions cut 0 bases from V and 3 bases from J, with 9 bases between. Germline-derived CDR1 and CDR2 are MNHEY and SVGAGI. This CDR3 spans 14 amino acids. The CDR3 sequence: CASSYSRSGYEQYF. DNA of the CDR3: TGTGCCAGCAGTTACTCCCGTAGCGGCTACGAGCAGTACTTC.

This clone was seen just once. The chain recombines TRBV28 with TRBJ2-6, with TRBD1 identical over 7 bases. The CDR3 extends over 15 amino acids. The J segment lost 5 bases and the V segment lost 6 bases, leaving 7 bases of the junction unmatched. In germline, CDR1 is MDHEN, CDR2 SYDVKM. The CDR3 region is CASSLAGGRANVLTF. The CDR3 coding sequence is TGTGCCAGCAGCCTAGCAGGGGGTCGGGCCAACGTCCTGACTTTC.

This clone has a single count. J is TRBJ1-1 and V is TRBV9, with 10 bases fitting TRBD1. Germline V CDR1 and CDR2: SGDLS, YYNGEE. The CDR3 loop spans 15 amino acids. The V gene end was trimmed by 3 bases and the J gene end by 5 bases; junction bases not matched to a gene: 7. The CDR3 DNA is TGTGCCAGCAGCGCCCGGGACAGGGGAGGGACTGAAGCTTTCTTT. Its protein is CASSARDRGGTEAFF.

The rearrangement uses TRBV19 and TRBJ1-2; 10 bases map to TRBD1. The CDR3 contains 13 residues. Germline lookup yields CDR1 LNHDA and CDR2 SQIVND (reference sequence). Trimming removed 7 bases from V and 6 bases from J; junction bases left unmatched: 5. The CDR3 spells CASIGGQGDGYTF. CDR3 sequence (DNA): TGTGCCAGTATAGGAGGACAGGGGGATGGCTACACCTTC.

The chain recombines TRBV7-3 with TRBJ2-1; D is possibly TRBD2 (5 bases). Looked up from germline, CDR1 is SGHTA and CDR2 is FQGTGA. Trimming shortened V by 2 bases and J by 9 bases, and 8 bases separated the two germline ends. The CDR3 is 12 amino acids. CDR3 sequence reads: CASSLLEGEQFF. CDR3 DNA: TGTGCCAGCAGCTTACTAGAGGGTGAGCAGTTCTTC.

V gene TRBV2 combines with J gene TRBJ2-4; 10 bases are a match to TRBD2. J gave up 9 bases and V 6 bases, and 8 bases lay outside the gene matches. Germline values: CDR1 SNHLY, CDR2 FYNNEI. The CDR3 has 14 residues. The CDR3 sequence is CASSAGLAVGIQYF. CDR3 in DNA: TGTGCCAGCAGCGCAGGACTAGCGGTAGGCATTCAGTACTTC.

DNA for the CDR3: TGTGCCAGCTCACCTCAAGGGGGCCCTGGGGAGACCCAGTACTTC. Protein: CASSPQGGPGETQYF. The chain couples TRBV18 to TRBJ2-5, with 7 positions matching TRBD1. The CDR3 runs 15 residues. Germline V gene data show CDR1 as KGHSH and CDR2 as LQKENI. V shed 3 bases, J shed 5 bases, and the junction held 9 bases outside the gene matches.

The V and J genes are TRBV10-3 and TRBJ2-3, with 12 bases identical to TRBD2. The germline V gene has CDR1 ENHRY and CDR2 SYGVKD. This CDR3 spans 16 amino acids. V shed 2 bases, J shed 3 bases, and the junction held 3 bases outside the gene matches. CDR3 coding DNA: TGTGCCATCAGTGAGCGACTAGCGGGAGCAACAGATACGCAGTATTTT. It specifies CAISERLAGATDTQYF.

V usage is TRBV7-2 and J usage is TRBJ1-1, with unresolved D. Looked up from germline, CDR1 is SGHTA and CDR2 is FQGNSA. This CDR3 has 11 amino acids. Deletions cut 6 bases from V and 1 base from J, with 3 bases between. In nucleotides, the CDR3 is TGTGCCAGCAGTCAGAACACTGAAGCTTTCTTT. Its translation is CASSQNTEAFF.

The genes are TRBV4-3 and TRBJ2-1; D unclear. Germline V CDR1 and CDR2: LGHNA, YSLEER. The length of the CDR3 is 15 residues. Trimming left V 0 bases short and J 2 bases short, with 8 bases between. The CDR3 is CASSQDRPPYNEQFF. In nucleotides, the CDR3 is TGCGCCAGCAGCCAAGATCGTCCCCCCTACAATGAGCAGTTCTTC.

The chain links TRBV29-1 to TRBJ2-1, with TRBD2 identical over 7 bases. The CDR3 loop spans 14 amino acids. Per the germline V gene, CDR1 is SQVTM and CDR2 is ANQGSEA. After removal of 4 bases from V and 7 bases from J, the junction contained 10 bases not matched to a gene. The CDR3 sequence: CSVVVAGGINEQFF. CDR3 nucleotides: TGCAGCGTTGTAGTAGCGGGTGGAATAAATGAGCAGTTCTTC.

V and J are TRBV9 and TRBJ1-3; 8 bases are a match to TRBD1. Germline trimming cut 3 bases from V and 4 bases from J; bases unmatched to any gene: 9. Germline V gene lookup returns CDR1 SGDLS and CDR2 YYNGEE. The CDR3 is 16 amino acids. In nucleotides, the CDR3 is TGTGCCAGCAGCGATCGACAGGGGACAGCCGGAAACACCATATATTTT. Residues: CASSDRQGTAGNTIYF.

The chain links TRBV7-8 to TRBJ2-3; D is unclear. The germline CDR1 and CDR2 sequences are SGHVS and FQNEAQ. The CDR3 spans 14 residues. Between the trimmed V and J ends, which lost 1 base and 2 bases, there was a span of 7 bases. CDR3 in amino acids: CASSLGDITDTQYF. The DNA for the CDR3 is TGTGCCAGCAGCTTAGGAGACATCACAGATACGCAGTATTTT.

The rearrangement joins TRBV5-1 to TRBJ2-1; a weak D match, TRBD1 (5 bases). The CDR3 is made up of 15 amino acids. With 0 bases removed from V and 4 bases from J, the gap between germline ends came to 11 bases. Germline CDR1 and CDR2: SGHRS and YFSETQ. In DNA, the CDR3 is TGCGCCAGCAGCTTGGCAGGACAACCATACAATGAGCAGTTCTTC. Translating it yields CASSLAGQPYNEQFF.

The chain combines TRBV25-1 with TRBJ2-7; 10 nucleotides match TRBD2. Unmatched junction bases numbered 7, after V lost 1 base and J lost 7 bases. Per the germline V gene, CDR1 is MGHDK and CDR2 is SYGVNS. The CDR3 spans 15 residues. Here the CDR3 reads CASSESLAGAGEQYF. In DNA form, the CDR3 reads TGTGCCAGCAGTGAATCCCTAGCGGGAGCCGGGGAGCAGTACTTC.

The chain is built from TRBV30 and TRBJ2-3; D gene uncertain. The CDR3 is 13 amino acids. The V gene lost 0 bases and the J gene lost 1 base, with 5 bases spanning the gap. The germline V gene encodes CDR1 GTSNPN and CDR2 SVGIG (reference sequence). The CDR3 spells CAWSVAGTDTQYF. Written as DNA, the CDR3 is TGTGCCTGGAGTGTAGCCGGCACAGATACGCAGTATTTT.

This chain uses TRBV19 with TRBJ1-4; tentatively, D is TRBD1 (6 bases). CDR3 size: 14 residues. V was clipped by 3 bases and J by 5 bases, with 10 bases between them. Germline lookup yields CDR1 LNHDA and CDR2 SQIVND (reference sequence). In nucleotides, the CDR3 is TGTGCCAGTAGTATCCAGGGGCGCAATGAAAAACTGTTTTTT. Translating it yields CASSIQGRNEKLFF.

The chain recombines TRBV7-2 with TRBJ2-5; 7 bases are a match to TRBD1. Germline lookup yields CDR1 SGHTA and CDR2 FQGNSA. V dropped 6 bases and J dropped 2; count of bases not matched to a gene: 9. The CDR3 is 15 amino acids. Here the CDR3 reads CASRRTTGAQETQYF. The CDR3 DNA reads as TGTGCCAGCAGGCGTACAACAGGGGCGCAAGAGACCCAGTACTTC.

This chain links TRBV19 with TRBJ2-7; no definite D call. Germline CDR1 and CDR2: LNHDA and SQIVND (reference sequence). Trimming removed 1 base from V and 4 bases from J, with 17 bases in between. This CDR3 has 16 amino acids. CDR3 nucleotide sequence: TGTGCCAGTAGTATAGCTATGTTTCTGGGCGTTTACGAGCAGTACTTC. As protein: CASSIAMFLGVYEQYF.

This chain links TRBV5-1 with TRBJ1-1, with 11 bases matching TRBD1. The CDR3 runs to 16 residues. CDR1 is SGHRS and CDR2 is YFSETQ in the germline V gene. V lost 5 bases, J lost 3 bases, and 9 bases stayed unmatched. Written as DNA, the CDR3 is TGCGCCAGCAGGTCTGGACAGGGGGCTCAGGACACTGAAGCTTTCTTT. Its protein product is CASRSGQGAQDTEAFF.